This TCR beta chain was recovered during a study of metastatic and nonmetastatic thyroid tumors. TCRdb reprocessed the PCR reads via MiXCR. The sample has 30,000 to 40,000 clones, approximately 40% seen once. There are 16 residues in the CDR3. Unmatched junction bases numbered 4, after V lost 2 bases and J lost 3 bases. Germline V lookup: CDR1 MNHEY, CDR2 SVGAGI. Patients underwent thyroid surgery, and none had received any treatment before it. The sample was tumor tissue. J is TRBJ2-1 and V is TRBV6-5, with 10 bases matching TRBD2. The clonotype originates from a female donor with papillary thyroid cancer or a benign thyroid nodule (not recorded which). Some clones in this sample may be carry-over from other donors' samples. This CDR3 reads CASSYAIAGGYNEQFF. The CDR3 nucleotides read TGTGCCAGCAGTTACGCGATAGCGGGGGGCTACAATGAGCAGTTCTTC.